The next 3 T cell receptor beta chains were all read from a single sample in a study of blood T cell repertoires in COVID-19. TCRdb's copy holds only in-frame clones and misses some; the assay was immunoSEQ multiplex PCR. The table lists roughly 120,000 clones, 85% to 90% of them singletons, with approximately 4.5% in the top ten. Input material: peripheral blood. The receptors originated from a woman between 45 and 60 years old with acute or convalescent COVID-19.

The chain links TRBV7-8 to TRBJ2-1; 11 bases are a match to TRBD2. The V and J ends lost 8 bases and 14 bases, in that order; junction bases with no gene match: 5. Germline loops: CDR1 SGHVS, CDR2 FQNEAQ. The CDR3 runs to 11 residues. The CDR3 spells CASSDSGREFF. The CDR3, as DNA: TGTGCCAGCTCGGATAGCGGGAGGGAGTTCTTC.

The chain links TRBV6-5 to TRBJ1-1; 9 positions match TRBD1. The CDR3 is made up of 15 amino acids. V trimming: 7 bases; J trimming: 4 bases; junction bases outside the gene matches: 10. Germline CDR1 is MNHEY and CDR2 is SVGAGI. The CDR3 spells CASTTGTGFTTEAFF. CDR3 nucleotides: TGTGCCAGCACCACGGGGACAGGGTTTACCACTGAAGCTTTCTTT.

This sequence joins TRBV7-9 and TRBJ2-5, with 11 bases identical to TRBD1. Trimming at V came to 6 bases and at J to 4 bases, leaving 4 bases not matched to a gene. The CDR3 extends over 14 amino acids. Germline-derived CDR1 and CDR2 are SEHNR and FQNEAQ (reference sequence). The DNA of the CDR3 is TGTGCCAGCAGGACCGGGACAGGGGGAGAGACCCAGTACTTC. Amino acids: CASRTGTGGETQYF.